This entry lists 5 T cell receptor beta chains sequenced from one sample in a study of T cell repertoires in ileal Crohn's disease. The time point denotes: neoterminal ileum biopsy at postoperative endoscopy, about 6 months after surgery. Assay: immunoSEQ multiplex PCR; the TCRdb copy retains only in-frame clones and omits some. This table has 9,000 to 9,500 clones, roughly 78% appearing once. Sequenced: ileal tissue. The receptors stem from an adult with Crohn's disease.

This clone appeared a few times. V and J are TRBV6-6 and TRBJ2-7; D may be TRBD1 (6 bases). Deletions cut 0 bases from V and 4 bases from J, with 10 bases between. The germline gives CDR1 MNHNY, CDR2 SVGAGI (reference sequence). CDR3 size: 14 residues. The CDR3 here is CASSYSNRGYEQYF. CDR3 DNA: TGTGCCAGCAGTTACTCGAATAGGGGGTACGAGCAGTACTTC.

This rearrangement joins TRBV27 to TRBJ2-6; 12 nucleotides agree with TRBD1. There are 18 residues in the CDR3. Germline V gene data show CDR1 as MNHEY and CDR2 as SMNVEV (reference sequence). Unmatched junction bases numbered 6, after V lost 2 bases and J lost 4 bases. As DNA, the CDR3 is TGTGCCAGCAGTTTAAGGGACAGGGGGCCGGGAGGGGCCAACGTCCTGACTTTC. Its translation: CASSLRDRGPGGANVLTF.

CDR3 region: CASRPRGGSSYEQYF. The CDR3 DNA sequence: TGTGCCAGCCGCCCACGGGGTGGGAGCTCCTACGAGCAGTACTTC. This sequence joins TRBV11-2 and TRBJ2-7; D is possibly TRBD2 (5 bases). Germline V CDR1 and CDR2: SGHAT, FQNNGV. Trimming removed 8 bases at V and 0 bases at J, with 17 bases between. This CDR3 has 15 residues.

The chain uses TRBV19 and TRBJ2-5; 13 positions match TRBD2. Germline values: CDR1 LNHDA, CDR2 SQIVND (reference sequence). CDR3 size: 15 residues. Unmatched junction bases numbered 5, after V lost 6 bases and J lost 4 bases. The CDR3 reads CASRKTSGGPETQYF. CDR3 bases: TGTGCCAGTAGGAAGACTAGCGGGGGGCCAGAGACCCAGTACTTC.

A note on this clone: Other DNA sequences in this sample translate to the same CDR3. CDR3 region: CASSMQGVGSPLHF. For the CDR3, the DNA is TGTGCCAGTAGTATGCAGGGTGTGGGTTCACCCCTCCACTTT. The chain employs TRBV19 and TRBJ1-6, with D possibly matching TRBD1 (5 bases). Trimming stripped 3 bases from V and 9 bases from J, with 12 bases between. This CDR3 is 14 amino acids long. CDR1 is LNHDA and CDR2 is SQIVND in the germline V gene (reference sequence).